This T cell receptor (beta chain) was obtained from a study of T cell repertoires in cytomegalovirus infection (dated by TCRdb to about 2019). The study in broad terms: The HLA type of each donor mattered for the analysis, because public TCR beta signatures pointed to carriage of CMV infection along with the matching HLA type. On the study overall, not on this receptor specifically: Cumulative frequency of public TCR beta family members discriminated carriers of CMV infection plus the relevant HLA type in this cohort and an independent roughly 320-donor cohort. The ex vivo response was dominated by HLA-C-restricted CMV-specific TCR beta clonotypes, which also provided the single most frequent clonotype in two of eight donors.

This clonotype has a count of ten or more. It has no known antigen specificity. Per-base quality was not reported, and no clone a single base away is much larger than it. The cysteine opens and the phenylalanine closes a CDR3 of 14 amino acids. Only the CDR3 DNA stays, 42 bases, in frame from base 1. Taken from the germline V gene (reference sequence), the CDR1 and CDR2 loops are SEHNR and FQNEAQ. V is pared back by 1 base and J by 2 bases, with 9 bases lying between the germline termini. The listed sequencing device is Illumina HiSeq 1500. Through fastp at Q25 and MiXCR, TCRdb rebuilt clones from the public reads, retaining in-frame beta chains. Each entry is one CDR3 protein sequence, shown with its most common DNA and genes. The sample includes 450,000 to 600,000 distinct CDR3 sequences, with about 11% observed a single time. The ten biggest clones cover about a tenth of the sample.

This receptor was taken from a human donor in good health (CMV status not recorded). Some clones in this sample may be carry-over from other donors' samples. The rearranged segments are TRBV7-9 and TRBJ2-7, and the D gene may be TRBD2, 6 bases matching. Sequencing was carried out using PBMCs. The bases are TGTGCCAGCAGCTTAGAACGGGAGACCTACGAGCAGTACTTC. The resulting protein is CASSLERETYEQYF. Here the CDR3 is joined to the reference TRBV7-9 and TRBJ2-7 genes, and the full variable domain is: DTGVSQNPRHKITKRGQNVTFRCDPISEHNRLYWYRQTLGQGPEFLTYFQNEAQLEKSRLLSDRFSAERPKGSFSTLEIQRTEQGDSAMYLCASSLERETYEQYFGPGTRLTVT.